The subject of this entry is one TCR beta chain. Its matching antigen is unknown. The record originates from a study of a mutant IDH1 vaccine in newly diagnosed glioma. Across the whole study: Following radiotherapy alone, or alongside temozolomide cycles, vaccination was started after an interval of 4-6 weeks. Patients under treatment included around 60% males and 37.5% females and had a mean age of around 40 years. Findings of the study overall: Patients mounted vaccine-induced immune responses in just over 90% of cases.

CDR1 SGHRS and CDR2 YFSETQ come from the germline V gene. The junction had 11 bases not matched to a gene; V was cut back by 0 bases and J by 6 bases. The CDR3 covers 17 residues. Described time point: week 23, last vaccination. Each dose delivered 300 ug of mutant IDH1 20-mer peptide subcutaneously with imiquimod. Some clones are missing from TCRdb's copy, which holds only in-frame ones; the method was immunoSEQ multiplex PCR. The sample lists approximately 35,000 clones, 70% to 90% seen once, with around 2.4% in the top ten. This chain uses TRBV5-1 with TRBJ2-5; 10 positions match TRBD2. The starting material was PBMCs, obtained from a glioma patient whose treatment included an IDH1 peptide vaccine. The TCR was taken from a man aged 40-49 years with glioma. The CDR3 DNA reads as TGCGCCAGCAGCTTGGAATTCGCAGCGGGGGGGTTAAAGACCCAGTACTTC. Protein: CASSLEFAAGGLKTQYF.